The TCR beta chain described here comes from a study of cytomegalovirus exposure and HLA in healthy donors. Findings and limits, study-wide: The likely explanation for a cluster of highly shared sequence variants was sequencing artifact. For most TCR beta V segments, an earlier analysis put the productive rate at about 87% or about 30% of the time.

60 Vbeta and 13 Jbeta primers were used in PCR. TCRdb's copy holds only in-frame clones and misses some; the assay was immunoSEQ multiplex PCR. The sample lists 100,000 to 150,000 clones, roughly 68% occurring once. This clone has just a few counts. Its antigen remains unknown. The CDR3 is 14 residues long. Trimming removed 4 bases from V and 2 bases from J; junction bases left unmatched: 4. Germline loops: CDR1 LNHDA, CDR2 SQIVND (reference sequence). Material for sequencing was PBMCs. The clonotype comes from a woman aged 50 to 60 in good health and CMV-seropositive. J is TRBJ1-1 and V is TRBV19, with 7 bases identical to TRBD1. In DNA, the CDR3 is TGTGCCAGTAGTACACAGGGGCTCAACACTGAAGCTTTCTTT. Its protein is CASSTQGLNTEAFF.